Listed below are T cell receptor beta chains from one sample, sequenced in a study of spatial heterogeneity in lung cancer. MiXCR, applied by TCRdb to the 5' RACE reads, yields one record per CDR3 protein. The table lists about 13,000 distinct CDR3 sequences, 3% to 4.5% of them singletons. The sample here was lung tumor tissue, taken at surgery. These TCRs come from a male donor with early-stage non-small cell lung cancer. Both conserved end residues are part of each CDR3. Fields, in order: clone size, CDR3 length, V gene, D gene, J gene, CDR3 protein, CDR3 DNA. The D gene is left open where the match is weak. A clone size is listed for some rows: how often the clone was seen (once, few, many), or a class if it is expanded.

clone_size: many
cdr3_length: 16
v_call: TRBV24-1
d_call: NA
j_call: TRBJ2-5
cdr3_aa: CATSDLKAGRQETQYF
cdr3_nt: TGTGCCACCAGTGATTTGAAAGCAGGGCGCCAAGAGACCCAGTACTTC

clone_size: NA
cdr3_length: 18
v_call: TRBV18
d_call: TRBD1
j_call: TRBJ2-6
cdr3_aa: CASSPSTGPRSGANVLTF
cdr3_nt: TGTGCCAGCTCACCGTCGACAGGGCCGCGCTCTGGGGCCAACGTCCTGACTTTC

clone_size: many
cdr3_length: 15
v_call: TRBV6-6
d_call: NA
j_call: TRBJ2-7
cdr3_aa: CASSGSTRTIYEQYF
cdr3_nt: TGTGCCAGCAGTGGGTCCACTCGGACAATATACGAGCAGTACTTC

clone_size: many
cdr3_length: 13
v_call: TRBV5-5
d_call: NA
j_call: TRBJ1-1
cdr3_aa: CASSLAWGTEAFF
cdr3_nt: TGTGCCAGCAGCTTGGCCTGGGGCACTGAAGCTTTCTTT

clone_size: medium-sized
cdr3_length: 16
v_call: TRBV5-6
d_call: NA
j_call: TRBJ2-3
cdr3_aa: CASSLEVRELTDTQYF
cdr3_nt: TGTGCCAGCAGCTTGGAGGTTCGCGAACTCACAGATACGCAGTATTTT

clone_size: medium-sized
cdr3_length: 15
v_call: TRBV20-1
d_call: TRBD1
j_call: TRBJ1-5
cdr3_aa: CSAITHRGSNQPQHF
cdr3_nt: TGCAGTGCCATAACGCACAGGGGTAGCAATCAGCCCCAGCATTTT

clone_size: many
cdr3_length: 12
v_call: TRBV19
d_call: NA
j_call: TRBJ1-1
cdr3_aa: CASSPGWSEAFF
cdr3_nt: TGTGCCAGTAGTCCTGGGTGGAGTGAAGCTTTCTTT

clone_size: many
cdr3_length: 16
v_call: TRBV24-1
d_call: TRBD1
j_call: TRBJ2-2
cdr3_aa: CATSDPGQGDTGELFF
cdr3_nt: TGTGCCACCAGTGATCCAGGACAGGGGGACACCGGGGAGCTGTTTTTT

clone_size: many
cdr3_length: 15
v_call: TRBV11-2
d_call: NA
j_call: TRBJ2-2
cdr3_aa: CASSQGNANTGELFF
cdr3_nt: TGTGCCAGCAGCCAGGGGAACGCGAACACCGGGGAGCTGTTTTTT

clone_size: many
cdr3_length: 15
v_call: TRBV7-6
d_call: TRBD1
j_call: TRBJ1-5
cdr3_aa: CASSLGTGAGQPQHF
cdr3_nt: TGTGCCAGCAGCTTAGGGACAGGGGCGGGACAGCCCCAGCATTTT

clone_size: medium-sized
cdr3_length: 13
v_call: TRBV7-3
d_call: TRBD1
j_call: TRBJ1-1
cdr3_aa: CASSLTGQGEAFF
cdr3_nt: TGTGCCAGCAGCTTAACAGGACAGGGCGAAGCTTTCTTT

clone_size: NA
cdr3_length: 14
v_call: TRBV5-1
d_call: NA
j_call: TRBJ2-7
cdr3_aa: CASSLGQATYEQYF
cdr3_nt: TGCGCCAGCAGCTTGGGACAGGCTACCTACGAGCAGTACTTC

clone_size: NA
cdr3_length: 15
v_call: TRBV4-2
d_call: TRBD2
j_call: TRBJ2-7
cdr3_aa: CASSPTSDIVYEQYF
cdr3_nt: TGTGCCAGCAGCCCCACTAGCGATATTGTCTACGAGCAGTACTTC

clone_size: many
cdr3_length: 10
v_call: TRBV6-6
d_call: NA
j_call: TRBJ1-1
cdr3_aa: CASRGTEAFF
cdr3_nt: TGTGCCAGCAGGGGAACTGAAGCTTTCTTT

clone_size: NA
cdr3_length: 15
v_call: TRBV10-3
d_call: TRBD1
j_call: TRBJ1-2
cdr3_aa: CAISEMTGGRYGYTF
cdr3_nt: TGTGCCATCAGTGAGATGACAGGGGGGCGCTATGGCTACACCTTC

clone_size: many
cdr3_length: 13
v_call: TRBV3-1
d_call: TRBD1
j_call: TRBJ1-2
cdr3_aa: CASSRGQGAGYTF
cdr3_nt: TGTGCCAGCAGCCGGGGACAGGGGGCCGGCTACACCTTC

clone_size: large
cdr3_length: 13
v_call: TRBV11-2
d_call: NA
j_call: TRBJ2-7
cdr3_aa: CASSLNVPYEQYF
cdr3_nt: TGTGCCAGCAGCTTAAACGTCCCTTACGAGCAGTACTTC

clone_size: medium-sized
cdr3_length: 13
v_call: TRBV29-1
d_call: TRBD1
j_call: TRBJ1-3
cdr3_aa: CSVGDRSGNTIYF
cdr3_nt: TGCAGCGTTGGGGACAGGTCTGGAAACACCATATATTTT

clone_size: many
cdr3_length: 15
v_call: TRBV20-1
d_call: NA
j_call: TRBJ2-3
cdr3_aa: CSARTPGPNSNTQYF
cdr3_nt: TGCAGTGCAAGGACCCCCGGGCCCAACTCAAATACGCAGTATTTT

clone_size: few
cdr3_length: 13
v_call: TRBV3-1
d_call: NA
j_call: TRBJ2-1
cdr3_aa: CASSRRGLDEQFF
cdr3_nt: TGTGCCAGCAGCCGACGAGGGCTGGATGAGCAGTTCTTC

clone_size: few
cdr3_length: 15
v_call: TRBV5-1
d_call: TRBD2
j_call: TRBJ2-4
cdr3_aa: CASSWSGGRENIQYF
cdr3_nt: TGCGCCAGCAGCTGGTCTGGCGGGAGGGAAAACATTCAGTACTTC

clone_size: few
cdr3_length: 11
v_call: TRBV3-1
d_call: NA
j_call: TRBJ2-5
cdr3_aa: CASSHSETQYF
cdr3_nt: TGTGCCAGCAGCCACTCCGAGACCCAGTACTTC

clone_size: medium-sized
cdr3_length: 15
v_call: TRBV20-1
d_call: TRBD1
j_call: TRBJ1-1
cdr3_aa: CSARRTGGMNTEAFF
cdr3_nt: TGCAGTGCTAGAAGGACAGGGGGCATGAACACTGAAGCTTTCTTT

clone_size: many
cdr3_length: 17
v_call: TRBV10-2
d_call: TRBD2
j_call: TRBJ2-4
cdr3_aa: CASGPGGGTSRLNIQYF
cdr3_nt: TGCGCCAGCGGGCCCGGGGGTGGGACTAGTCGTTTAAACATTCAGTACTTC

clone_size: NA
cdr3_length: 16
v_call: TRBV14
d_call: TRBD1
j_call: TRBJ2-1
cdr3_aa: CASSQAGQGKGNEQFF
cdr3_nt: TGTGCCAGCAGCCAGGCGGGACAGGGGAAAGGGAATGAGCAGTTCTTC